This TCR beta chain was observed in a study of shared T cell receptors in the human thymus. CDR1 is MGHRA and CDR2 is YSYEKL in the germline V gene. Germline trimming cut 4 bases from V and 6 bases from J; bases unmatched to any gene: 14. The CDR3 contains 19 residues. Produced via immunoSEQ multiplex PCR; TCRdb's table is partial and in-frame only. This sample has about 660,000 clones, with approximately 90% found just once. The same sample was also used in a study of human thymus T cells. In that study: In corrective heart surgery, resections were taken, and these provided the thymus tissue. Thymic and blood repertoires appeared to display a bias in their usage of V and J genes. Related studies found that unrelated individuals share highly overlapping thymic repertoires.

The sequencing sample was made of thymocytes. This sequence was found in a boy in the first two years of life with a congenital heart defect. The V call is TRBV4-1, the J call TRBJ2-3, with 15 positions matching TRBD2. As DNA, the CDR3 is TGCGCCAGCAGCCCCTCAGGACTAGCGGGAGGGTACTTCTGGGATACGCAGTATTTT. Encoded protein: CASSPSGLAGGYFWDTQYF.